One sample yielded the 15 T cell receptor beta chains listed below, sequenced in a study of blood T cell repertoires in COVID-19. Method: immunoSEQ multiplex PCR; TCRdb's copy keeps in-frame clones and lacks some. The sample shows about 160,000 clones, over 70% of them seen only once. Specimen: PBMCs or T cells enriched from blood (not recorded which). The source of these receptors is a woman in her forties with acute COVID-19.

This chain uses TRBV7-8 with TRBJ2-3; 7 bases align to TRBD2. From germline, CDR1 is SGHVS and CDR2 FQNEAQ. The CDR3 runs 14 residues. With V trimmed by 8 bases and J by 4 bases, 9 bases remained unmatched. The CDR3 region is CASSGREYADTQYF. CDR3 in DNA: TGTGCCAGCTCGGGGCGGGAGTATGCAGATACGCAGTATTTT.

The V gene is TRBV5-4, the J gene TRBJ2-5, with D possibly TRBD2 on 5 matching bases. Germline V gene data show CDR1 as SGHNT and CDR2 as YYREEE (reference sequence). V lost 2 bases and J 0 bases, leaving 11 bases between the germline ends. The CDR3 has 15 amino acids. DNA for the CDR3: TGTGCCAGCAGCTTCAAGGTAGCGAACCAAGAGACCCAGTACTTC. It encodes CASSFKVANQETQYF.

The chain has TRBV20-1 and TRBJ2-1; the match to TRBD1 covers 8 bases. The germline V gene has CDR1 DFQATT and CDR2 SNEGSKA (reference sequence). V shed 3 bases and J 9 bases; nucleotides not matched to a gene: 19. This CDR3 comprises 17 residues. CDR3 residues: CSASDTGGLKVRSEQFF. For the CDR3, the DNA is TGCAGTGCTAGTGATACAGGGGGGCTAAAGGTCCGTAGTGAGCAGTTCTTC.

V and J are TRBV9 and TRBJ2-1; no firm D call. Per germline, CDR1 SGDLS and CDR2 YYNGEE. V shed 0 bases and J shed 0 bases, with 4 bases lying between them. The CDR3 has 14 amino acids. CDR3 loop: CASSVVSSYNEQFF. CDR3 bases: TGTGCCAGCAGCGTAGTCAGCTCCTACAATGAGCAGTTCTTC.

The rearrangement links TRBV2 to TRBJ2-5; tentative D call: TRBD2 (6 bases). Germline V lookup: CDR1 SNHLY, CDR2 FYNNEI. V shed 2 bases and J shed 1 base, with 20 bases lying between them. This CDR3 has 18 amino acids. The CDR3 DNA follows: TGTGCCAGCAGTGAAAGGGTGCGGGGCCCCTACCTCCAAGAGACCCAGTACTTC. This translates into CASSERVRGPYLQETQYF.

The rearrangement joins TRBV7-9 to TRBJ2-2, with no clear D. The V gene lost 7 bases and the J gene lost 3 bases, with 9 bases spanning the gap. The germline V gene encodes CDR1 SEHNR and CDR2 FQNEAQ (reference sequence). This CDR3 spans 13 amino acids. The DNA of the CDR3 is TGTGCCAGCACCCGAGGAGACACCGGGGAGCTGTTTTTT. Its translation: CASTRGDTGELFF.

The chain is built from TRBV29-1 and TRBJ2-3; TRBD2 agrees at 9 bases. The CDR3 has 13 residues. The J segment lost 0 bases and the V segment lost 5 bases, leaving 0 bases of the junction unmatched. CDR1 and CDR2 from the germline V gene are SQVTM and ANQGSEA. CDR3 sequence (DNA): TGCAGCGTTACTAGCGGGAGCACAGATACGCAGTATTTT. Residues: CSVTSGSTDTQYF.

This sequence joins TRBV29-1 and TRBJ1-2, with D possibly matching TRBD1 (5 bases). Germline V gives CDR1 SQVTM, CDR2 ANQGSEA. The CDR3 loop spans 12 amino acids. V gave up 4 bases and J gave up 8 bases, with 14 bases separating them. Written as DNA, the CDR3 is TGCAGCGTTGGGTCCAGGGATGGAGGCTACACCTTC. This translates into CSVGSRDGGYTF. The full variable domain, with the rest looked up from reference TRBV29-1 and TRBJ1-2, is SAVISQKPSRDICQRGTSLTIQCQVDSQVTMMFWYRQQPGQSLTLIATANQGSEATYESGFVIDKFPISRPNLTFSTLTVSNMSPEDSSIYLCSVGSRDGGYTFGSGTRLTVV.

J is TRBJ2-2 and V is TRBV6-4, with 15 bases identical to TRBD2. CDR1 and CDR2 from the germline V gene are MRHNA and SNTAGT. The CDR3 runs to 19 residues. J gave up 3 bases and V 5 bases, and 10 bases lay outside the gene matches. The CDR3 spells CASSWTGLAGGADTGELFF. Here the CDR3 DNA reads TGTGCCAGCAGTTGGACGGGACTAGCGGGAGGTGCGGACACCGGGGAGCTGTTTTTT.

The genes are TRBV3-1 (or the pseudogene TRBV3-2) and TRBJ1-5; maybe TRBD1 (6 bases). Germline CDR1 LGHDT, CDR2 YNNKEL (reference sequence). V lost 1 base to trimming and J lost 0 bases, with 16 bases between them. The CDR3 consists of 18 residues. The CDR3 DNA sequence: TGTGCCAGCAGCCAAGGCGGGGGCCCTAGCTATAGCAATCAGCCCCAGCATTTT. It yields the protein CASSQGGGPSYSNQPQHF.

The V and J genes are TRBV11-2 and TRBJ2-1, with a possible D match to TRBD2 (6 bases). Trimming pared 6 bases from V and 5 bases from J, leaving 14 bases between. The CDR3 is made up of 14 amino acids. The germline V gene encodes CDR1 SGHAT and CDR2 FQNNGV. Here the CDR3 DNA reads TGTGCCAGCAGTTCCAGGAGGGAGAACAATGAGCAGTTCTTC. It codes for CASSSRRENNEQFF.

This clone was detected only a few times. The V gene is TRBV3-1 (or the pseudogene TRBV3-2), the J gene TRBJ2-5; a possible D gene is TRBD1 (5 bases). Trimming shortened V by 4 bases and J by 5 bases, and 17 bases separated the two germline ends. Germline CDR1 LGHDT, CDR2 YNNKEL (reference sequence). This CDR3 is 15 amino acids long. CDR3 amino acids: CASSLSTVRVETQYF. CDR3 sequence (DNA): TGTGCCAGCAGCCTATCGACAGTGCGAGTGGAGACCCAGTACTTC.

The V call is TRBV6-1, the J call TRBJ2-1, with D possibly being TRBD2 (6 bases). The V gene lost 2 bases and the J gene lost 11 bases, with 16 bases spanning the gap. CDR3 length: 14 amino acids. Germline V gene sequence: CDR1 MNHNS, CDR2 SASEGT. The CDR3 DNA reads TGTGCCAGCAGTGAATCCGGGACTCCGGAAAAGCAGTTCTTC. It yields the protein CASSESGTPEKQFF.

Comment on this clone: Other DNA sequences in the sample encode the same CDR3. The V call is TRBV7-2, the J call TRBJ2-3, with D perhaps matching TRBD2 (6 bases). The CDR3 has 15 amino acids. Germline V CDR1 and CDR2: SGHTA, FQGNSA. The V end was cut by 3 bases, the J end by 2 bases, with 12 bases between. For the CDR3, the DNA is TGTGCCAGCAGCTTGTTAGCGGCTTCCACAGATACGCAGTATTTT. Residues: CASSLLAASTDTQYF.

This chain joins TRBV7-9 and TRBJ1-1, with D perhaps TRBD1 (5 bases). The CDR3 is 15 amino acids. Between the trimmed V and J ends, which lost 1 base and 5 bases, there was a span of 14 bases. CDR1 and CDR2 (germline): SEHNR, FQNEAQ (reference sequence). CDR3: CASSLGSRGDTEAFF. The CDR3 DNA reads TGTGCCAGCAGCTTAGGGTCGCGGGGGGATACTGAAGCTTTCTTT. Supplemented by reference TRBV7-9 and TRBJ1-1, the full variable domain reads DTGVSQNPRHKITKRGQNVTFRCDPISEHNRLYWYRQTLGQGPEFLTYFQNEAQLEKSRLLSDRFSAERPKGSFSTLEIQRTEQGDSAMYLCASSLGSRGDTEAFFGQGTRLTVV.